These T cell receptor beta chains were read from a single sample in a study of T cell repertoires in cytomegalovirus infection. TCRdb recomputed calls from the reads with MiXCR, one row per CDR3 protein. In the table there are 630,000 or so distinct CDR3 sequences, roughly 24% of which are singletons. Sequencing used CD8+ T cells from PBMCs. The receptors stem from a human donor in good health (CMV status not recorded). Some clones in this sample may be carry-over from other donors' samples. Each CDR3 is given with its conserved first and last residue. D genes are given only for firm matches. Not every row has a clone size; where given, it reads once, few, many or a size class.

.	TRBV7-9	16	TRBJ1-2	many	CASSSRVLQPLTGYTF	TGTGCCAGCAGCTCCCGGGTCCTACAACCTCTAACGGGCTACACCTTC
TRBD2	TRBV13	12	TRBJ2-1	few	CASSTGGGEQFF	TGTGCCAGCAGCACCGGGGGGGGCGAGCAGTTCTTC
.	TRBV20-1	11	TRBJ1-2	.	CSATGTTGYTF	TGCAGTGCTACGGGGACAACTGGCTACACCTTC
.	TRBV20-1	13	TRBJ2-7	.	CSARGAETYEQYF	TGCAGTGCTAGGGGAGCAGAGACCTACGAGCAGTACTTC
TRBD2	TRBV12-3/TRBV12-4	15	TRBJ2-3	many	CASTPTSGRTDTQYF	TGTGCCAGCACTCCCACTAGCGGGCGCACAGATACGCAGTATTTT
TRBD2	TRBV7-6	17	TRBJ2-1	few	CASSLGSGGVSYNEQFF	TGTGCCAGCAGCTTAGGTAGCGGGGGGGTCTCCTACAATGAGCAGTTCTTC
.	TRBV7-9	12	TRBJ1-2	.	CAKGAGYHGYTF	TGTGCCAAAGGGGCAGGGTACCATGGCTACACCTTC
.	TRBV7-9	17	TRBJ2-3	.	CASRSPGPRSGVDTQYF	TGTGCCAGCAGATCGCCGGGGCCAAGGTCTGGAGTGGATACGCAGTATTTT
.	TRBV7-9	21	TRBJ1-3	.	CASSSEEDRMDRLSSGNTIYF	TGTGCCAGCAGCTCCGAAGAAGACAGAATGGACAGACTTAGCTCTGGAAACACCATATATTTT
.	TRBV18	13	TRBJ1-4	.	CASSPPDGNELFF	TGTGCCAGCTCACCACCGGACGGCAACGAACTGTTTTTT
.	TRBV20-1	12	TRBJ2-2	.	CSARSDDGELFF	TGCAGTGCTAGGTCAGACGACGGGGAGCTGTTTTTT
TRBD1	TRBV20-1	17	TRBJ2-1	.	CSARDVAVGTGDNEQFF	TGCAGTGCTAGAGATGTTGCGGTCGGGACAGGGGACAATGAGCAGTTCTTC
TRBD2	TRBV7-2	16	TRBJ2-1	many	CASSLVTSGRFNEQFF	TGTGCCAGCAGCTTAGTGACTAGCGGGAGGTTCAATGAGCAGTTCTTC
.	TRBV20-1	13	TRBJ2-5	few	CSGPRGTGETQYF	TGCAGTGGCCCGCGGGGTACTGGGGAGACCCAGTACTTC
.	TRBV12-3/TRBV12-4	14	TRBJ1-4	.	CASSFSPANEKLFF	TGTGCCAGCAGTTTTAGCCCAGCTAATGAAAAACTGTTTTTT
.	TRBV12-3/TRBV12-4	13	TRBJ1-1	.	CASSLAKFTEAFF	TGTGCCAGCAGTTTAGCCAAGTTCACTGAAGCTTTCTTT
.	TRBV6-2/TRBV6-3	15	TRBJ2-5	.	CASSYRTAGQETQYF	TGTGCCAGCAGTTACAGGACAGCGGGACAAGAGACCCAGTACTTC
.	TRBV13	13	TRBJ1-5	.	CASSVGTNQPQHF	TGTGCCAGCAGCGTAGGCACAAATCAGCCCCAGCATTTT
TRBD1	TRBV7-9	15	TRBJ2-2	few	CASSFNPGGTGELFF	TGTGCCAGCAGCTTTAACCCAGGGGGTACCGGGGAGCTGTTTTTT
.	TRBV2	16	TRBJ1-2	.	CASSERPKDNQGGYTF	TGTGCCAGCAGTGAGAGGCCAAAGGATAACCAGGGCGGCTACACCTTC
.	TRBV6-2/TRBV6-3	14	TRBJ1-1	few	CASSSVQMNTEAFF	TGTGCCAGCAGTTCCGTGCAAATGAACACTGAAGCTTTCTTT
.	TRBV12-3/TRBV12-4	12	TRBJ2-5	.	CASSPVQETQYF	TGTGCCAGCAGTCCCGTCCAAGAGACCCAGTACTTC
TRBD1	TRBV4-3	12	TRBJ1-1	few	CASSQGTGRAFF	TGCGCCAGCAGCCAGGGGACAGGGAGAGCTTTCTTT
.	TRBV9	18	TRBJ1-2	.	CASSGTDGDVFTNYGYTF	TGTGCCAGCAGCGGGACGGACGGCGACGTCTTCACTAACTATGGCTACACCTTC
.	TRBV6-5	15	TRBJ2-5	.	CASSYSMSPGETQYF	TGTGCCAGCAGTTACTCTATGTCGCCAGGAGAGACCCAGTACTTC
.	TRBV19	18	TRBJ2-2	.	CASSIGSTRLGNTGELFF	TGTGCCAGTAGTATAGGGTCGACCCGCTTGGGGAACACCGGGGAGCTGTTTTTT
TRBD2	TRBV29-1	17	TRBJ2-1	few	CSLRGSGDLSSYNEQFF	TGCAGCCTTAGAGGTAGCGGGGATCTATCTTCCTACAATGAGCAGTTCTTC
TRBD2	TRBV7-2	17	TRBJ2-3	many	CASSSSLAGAYTDTQYF	TGTGCCAGCAGCTCCTCACTAGCGGGGGCCTACACAGATACGCAGTATTTT
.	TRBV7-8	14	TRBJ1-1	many	CASTEGLPNTEAFF	TGTGCCAGCACAGAAGGACTGCCGAACACTGAAGCTTTCTTT